This TCR beta chain was recorded in a study of response to subunit inactivated influenza vaccine. Study outcomes and limitations: After each seasonal influenza vaccination, few new T cells are recruited, the authors suggested.

Of note for this clonotype: Its antigen remains unidentified. A much larger clone lies one base from this, so it may be a read error.

The CDR3 runs to 16 residues. The germline V gene encodes CDR1 SQVTM and CDR2 ANQGSEA. Via MiXCR, TCRdb re-called the RT-PCR reads, giving one row per CDR3 protein. The repertoire holds about 500,000 distinct CDR3 sequences, with approximately 15% as singletons. Sequenced here: CD4+ T cells sorted from PBMCs, sampled less than 25 months after vaccination. This sequence joins TRBV29-1 and TRBJ2-3; TRBD2 is a possible D gene (6 bases). The sequence was obtained from a man aged 50 to 75 who received an inactivated influenza vaccine. The DNA of the CDR3 is TGCAGCGGGTCCGACCCGGACTACACCCTGACAGTTACGCAGTATTTT. This codes for CSGSDPDYTLTVTQYF.